This entry is about one T cell receptor beta chain. Its antigen is as yet unknown. V was pared by 2 bases and J by 8 bases, with 7 bases between. Germline V gene sequence: CDR1 SGHTA, CDR2 FQGTGA. The CDR3 length is 12 residues. Clones were read by immunoSEQ multiplex PCR, and TCRdb kept only the in-frame ones, dropping some. The table has about 110,000 clones, around 95% seen once; the top ten hold 2% to 2.5%. These data are taken from a study of T cell responses to AZD1222 COVID-19 vaccine. Notes on the study in general: White British donors predominated, females outnumbered males, and clonal diversity was possibly underestimated. Unmutated variant regions reportedly attract nearly half of all spike-specific TCRs. Repertoire sampling was restricted to post-peak T cell response timepoints.

The rearrangement uses TRBV7-3 and TRBJ2-1; maybe TRBD1 (5 bases). The starting material was peripheral blood, obtained on day 0 of AZD1222 vaccination. This receptor was obtained from an adult in good health. In nucleotides, the CDR3 is TGTGCCAGCAGCTTACAGGGCGATGAGCAGTTCTTC. Its protein product is CASSLQGDEQFF. The variable domain in full, with the rest retrieved from reference TRBV7-3 and TRBJ2-1, is GAGVSQTPSNKVTEKGKYVELRCDPISGHTALYWYRQSLGQGPEFLIYFQGTGAADDSGLPNDRFFAVRPEGSVSTLKIQRTERGDSAVYLCASSLQGDEQFFGPGTRLTVL.